This T cell receptor (beta chain) was captured by sequencing in a study of human T cells and chemical hapten exposure. Turning to the study itself: There were weekly diphenylcyclopropenone doses to the scalp for patients throughout the roughly 24-week study.

Noted time point: patch test 1, 2 weeks after DPC sensitization. Treatment noted: therapeutic diphenylcyclopropenone sensitization with weekly scalp DPC. The study extracted total RNA from unfractionated whole blood. This clonotype was recorded at least ten times. TCRdb processed the RACE reads anew with MiXCR; each CDR3 protein has one entry. The data contain around 380,000 distinct CDR3 sequences, more than 4.5% of them singletons. The CDR3 runs to 16 residues. The germline V and J ends were trimmed by 2 bases and 1 base, with 15 bases remaining between them. Germline loops: CDR1 KGHSH, CDR2 LQKENI. This TCR came from a woman aged 45 to 65 with alopecia areata. Some clones in this sample may be carry-over from other donors' samples. The sequencing here drew on whole blood, taken in connection with sensitization to the hapten diphenylcyclopropenone (DPC). V usage is TRBV18 and J usage is TRBJ2-7; the D call may be TRBD1 or TRBD2 (6 bases each). The CDR3 spells CASSPNRLGGSYEQYF. As DNA, the CDR3 is TGTGCCAGCTCACCAAATAGACTAGGGGGGTCCTACGAGCAGTACTTC. Together with reference TRBV18 and TRBJ2-7, the CDR3 gives the full variable domain: NAGVMQNPRHLVRRRGQEARLRCSPMKGHSHVYWYRQLPEEGLKFMVYLQKENIIDESGMPKERFSAEFPKEGPSILRIQQVVRGDSAAYFCASSPNRLGGSYEQYFGPGTRLTVT.